Below are 7 T cell receptor beta chains sequenced from a single sample in a study of long-term antiretroviral therapy in people with HIV. A v3.0 immunoSEQ assay was performed at survey level. Generated by immunoSEQ multiplex PCR, the TCRdb table keeps only in-frame clones and is missing some. The data show tens of thousands of clones, around 82% seen once. Sample: unsorted PBMCs, taken 3 years after starting antiretroviral therapy. These TCRs come from a man in his forties with HIV.

The chain links TRBV6-1 to TRBJ1-2, with D possibly being TRBD1 (6 bases). Germline CDR1 reads MNHNS; CDR2 reads SASEGT. Deletions cut 4 bases from V and 3 bases from J, with 15 bases between. The CDR3 has 15 residues. CDR3 sequence: CASSAYRDSDYGYTF. The CDR3 bases are TGTGCCAGCAGTGCCTACAGGGATTCGGACTATGGCTACACCTTC.

This clone was found a few times. V gene TRBV19 combines with J gene TRBJ1-4, with D perhaps TRBD1 (5 bases). Trimming shortened V by 1 base and J by 8 bases, and 17 bases separated the two germline ends. Germline loops: CDR1 LNHDA, CDR2 SQIVND (reference sequence). The CDR3 is 16 amino acids. In DNA, the CDR3 is TGTGCCAGTAGTATAGCACGGCAGGGTAAAGGCGAAAAACTGTTTTTT. Encoded protein: CASSIARQGKGEKLFF.

The gene calls are TRBV30 and TRBJ2-7, with 8 bases fitting TRBD2. CDR3 size: 13 residues. V lost 3 bases and J lost 3; bases outside the gene matches: 4. Looked up from germline, CDR1 is GTSNPN and CDR2 is SVGIG (reference sequence). CDR3 DNA sequence: TGTGCCTGGAGACCGGGAGGGGGCTACGAGCAGTACTTC. Translation gives CAWRPGGGYEQYF.

This chain uses TRBV30 with TRBJ1-4, with 8 positions matching TRBD1. CDR3 length: 14 residues. Germline loops: CDR1 GTSNPN, CDR2 SVGIG (reference sequence). With 3 bases clipped from V and 5 bases from J, the junction kept 5 bases outside the gene matches. The CDR3 nucleotides read TGTGCCTGGAGCCAGGGGGCAGGGAATGAAAAACTGTTTTTT. It codes for CAWSQGAGNEKLFF.

This clone was counted once. The rearrangement links TRBV19 to TRBJ2-7; 7 bases are shared with TRBD1. Looked up from germline, CDR1 is LNHDA and CDR2 is SQIVND (reference sequence). Trimming at V came to 1 base and at J to 1 base, leaving 4 bases not matched to a gene. This CDR3 is 15 amino acids long. CDR3 DNA sequence: TGTGCCAGTAGTATAGCGACAGGGTGGTCCTACGAGCAGTACTTC. Protein product: CASSIATGWSYEQYF. The whole variable domain, remainder taken from reference TRBV19 and TRBJ2-7, is DGGITQSPKYLFRKEGQNVTLSCEQNLNHDAMYWYRQDPGQGLRLIYYSQIVNDFQKGDIAEGYSVSREKKESFPLTVTSAQKNPTAFYLCASSIATGWSYEQYFGPGTRLTVT.

The gene calls are TRBV10-2 and TRBJ1-5; D perhaps matches TRBD1 (5 bases). This CDR3 contains 12 residues. Trimming removed 8 bases from V and 6 bases from J, with 11 bases in between. Germline-derived CDR1 and CDR2 are WSHSY and SAAADI. The CDR3 bases are TGCGCCAGCTCTGGGACTTCTCAGCCCCAGCATTTT. It is translated as CASSGTSQPQHF.

Only a few counts were recorded for this clone. The genes are TRBV2 and TRBJ1-2; the D is unclear. Germline V gene data show CDR1 as SNHLY and CDR2 as FYNNEI. There are 13 residues in the CDR3. Between the trimmed V and J ends, which lost 1 base and 4 bases, there was a span of 7 bases. Written as DNA, the CDR3 is TGTGCCAGCAGTGAAGACCTGTTCTATGGCTACACCTTC. Protein: CASSEDLFYGYTF. Full variable domain (outside the CDR3, taken from reference TRBV2 and TRBJ1-2): EPEVTQTPSHQVTQMGQEVILRCVPISNHLYFYWYRQILGQKVEFLVSFYNNEISEKSEIFDDQFSVERPDGSNFTLKIRSTKLEDSAMYFCASSEDLFYGYTFGSGTRLTVV.